The 25 T cell receptor beta chains reported below all come from one sample, sequenced in a study of blood T cell repertoires in COVID-19. The assay was immunoSEQ multiplex PCR, and TCRdb's table has in-frame clones only and misses some. The data contain some 50,000 clones, approximately 90% of them seen just once; the ten biggest clones take up approximately 6.2%. Specimen: peripheral blood. The receptors were gathered from a man in his forties with acute or convalescent COVID-19.

The chain couples TRBV29-1 to TRBJ1-3; TRBD1 aligns across 7 bases. Germline V CDR1 and CDR2: SQVTM, ANQGSEA. The ends lost 6 bases at V and 1 base at J; junction bases unmatched: 3. The CDR3 loop spans 13 amino acids. This CDR3 is CSVRQGSGNTIYF. The CDR3 DNA follows: TGCAGCGTAAGACAGGGTTCTGGAAACACCATATATTTT.

The chain links TRBV3-1 (or the pseudogene TRBV3-2) to TRBJ1-1; D ambiguous. Germline lookup yields CDR1 LGHDT and CDR2 YNNKEL (reference sequence). The V end was cut by 4 bases, the J end by 4 bases, with 10 bases between. The CDR3 has 13 residues. The CDR3 coding sequence is TGTGCCAGCAGCCGGCGGGAAGGCACTGAAGCTTTCTTT. Residues: CASSRREGTEAFF.

The chain is built from TRBV6-2 or TRBV6-3 and TRBJ1-1; D call uncertain. Trimming left V 5 bases short and J 2 bases short, with 15 bases between. CDR3 size: 15 residues. The germline V gene has CDR1 MNHEY and CDR2 SVGEGT. The CDR3 DNA reads TGTGCCAGCAGTCCATCAAAGGCAGGTAACACTGAAGCTTTCTTT. Translated: CASSPSKAGNTEAFF.

The chain recombines TRBV7-2 with TRBJ2-1; 9 nucleotides agree with TRBD2. Trimming removed 8 bases from V and 7 bases from J; junction bases left unmatched: 6. CDR1 and CDR2 from the germline V gene are SGHTA and FQGNSA. The CDR3 runs 13 residues. The CDR3 sequence: CASYSGRGNEQFF. The CDR3 coding sequence is TGTGCCAGCTATAGCGGGAGAGGGAATGAGCAGTTCTTC.

CDR3 amino acids: CASSEMKREEETQYF. In DNA form, the CDR3 reads TGTGCCAGCAGCGAGATGAAGCGGGAGGAAGAGACCCAGTACTTC. This rearrangement joins TRBV3-1 (or the pseudogene TRBV3-2) to TRBJ2-5; 9 bases agree with TRBD2. After removal of 5 bases from V and 3 bases from J, the junction contained 7 bases not matched to a gene. The CDR3 totals 15 residues. The germline CDR1 and CDR2 sequences are LGHDT and YNNKEL (reference sequence).

The J gene is TRBJ1-1, the V gene TRBV6-6; 8 bases fit TRBD1. V trimming: 4 bases; J trimming: 0 bases; junction bases outside the gene matches: 4. The CDR3 is made up of 15 amino acids. The germline V gene has CDR1 MNHNY and CDR2 SVGAGI (reference sequence). The CDR3 DNA sequence: TGTGCCAGCAGTTGGGGACAGGTCCTGAACACTGAAGCTTTCTTT. Translation: CASSWGQVLNTEAFF.

A remark on this clone: An end of the junction differs from the germline gene, which may be a read error. The V gene is TRBV7-7, the J gene TRBJ2-6; D uncertain. This CDR3 region has 17 residues. The germline gives CDR1 SSHAT, CDR2 FNYEAQ (reference sequence). As DNA, the CDR3 is TGTGCTAGCAGCTCCAGTCCCGGCGGTGCTGGGGCCAACGTCCTGACTTTC. As protein: CASSSSPGGAGANVLTF.

The chain uses TRBV4-1 and TRBJ2-1; TRBD2 aligns across 10 bases. The CDR3 loop spans 15 amino acids. CDR1 and CDR2 from the germline V gene are MGHRA and YSYEKL. V lost 2 bases, J lost 7 bases, and 5 bases stayed unmatched. This CDR3 reads CASSQWLAGDNEQFF. The CDR3 DNA follows: TGCGCCAGCAGCCAATGGCTAGCGGGGGATAATGAGCAGTTCTTC.

The chain couples TRBV6-5 to TRBJ1-5; 7 positions agree with TRBD1. Germline CDR1 is MNHEY and CDR2 is SVGAGI. J lost 7 bases, V lost 5 bases, and 5 bases had no gene match. CDR3 length: 13 amino acids. The CDR3: CASSNRGGQPQHF. The CDR3, as DNA: TGTGCCAGCAGTAACAGGGGTGGGCAGCCCCAGCATTTT.

The V gene is TRBV18, the J gene TRBJ2-7, with 12 bases lining up with TRBD2. The CDR3 runs to 15 residues. V shed 2 bases and J 4 bases; nucleotides not matched to a gene: 3. CDR1 KGHSH and CDR2 LQKENI come from the germline V gene. The DNA for the CDR3 is TGTGCCAGCTCACCAGTTGGGACTAGCGGGTACGAGCAGTACTTC. This codes for CASSPVGTSGYEQYF.

CDR3 DNA sequence: TGCGCCAGCAGCTTGCAACAGACCTACGAGCAGTACTTC. Residues: CASSLQQTYEQYF. J is TRBJ2-7 and V is TRBV5-1, with D hard to call. V lost 1 base and J lost 2, with 7 bases in between. This CDR3 is built from 13 residues. The germline CDR1 and CDR2 sequences are SGHRS and YFSETQ.

The chain employs TRBV27 and TRBJ2-5; D perhaps matches TRBD1 (5 bases). In germline, CDR1 is MNHEY, CDR2 SMNVEV (reference sequence). The CDR3 runs 15 residues. V lost 0 bases, J lost 2 bases, and 10 bases lay in between. As DNA, the CDR3 is TGTGCCAGCAGTTTATCGTGGGGCCCTCAAGAGACCCAGTACTTC. This gives the protein CASSLSWGPQETQYF.

The V and J genes are TRBV30 and TRBJ2-2; 7 bases map to TRBD1. CDR3 size: 16 residues. The trim removed 0 bases at V and 6 bases at J, leaving 10 bases unmatched. Germline V gene data show CDR1 as GTSNPN and CDR2 as SVGIG (reference sequence). The DNA of the CDR3 is TGTGCCTGGAGTGTACGGGCCAGGGGGTACCCCGGGGAGCTGTTTTTT. The encoded protein is CAWSVRARGYPGELFF.

Turning to this clone: Other DNA sequences in the sample encode the same CDR3. The V and J genes are TRBV10-3 and TRBJ1-2; TRBD1 matches at 8 bases. J lost 3 bases, V lost 6 bases, and 3 bases had no gene match. Germline-derived CDR1 and CDR2 are ENHRY and SYGVKD. CDR3 length: 13 amino acids. CDR3 in amino acids: CAIRQTGDYGYTF. The CDR3 coding sequence is TGTGCCATCAGGCAGACAGGGGACTATGGCTACACCTTC.

By share, this clone counts as medium-sized. The chain links TRBV27 to TRBJ2-1; perhaps TRBD2 as D (6 bases). The CDR3 runs to 13 residues. Germline CDR1 and CDR2: MNHEY and SMNVEV (reference sequence). Trimming removed 2 bases from V and 9 bases from J, with 11 bases in between. The CDR3 DNA reads as TGTGCCAGCAGTTTACTCCCGGGAGCTGAGCAGTTCTTC. It is translated as CASSLLPGAEQFF.

This rearrangement joins TRBV12-3 or TRBV12-4 to TRBJ2-7; D may be TRBD1 (6 bases). The CDR3 loop spans 13 amino acids. Deletions cut 5 bases from V and 0 bases from J, with 8 bases between. CDR3 in amino acids: CASSQDSSYEQYF. Written as DNA, the CDR3 is TGTGCCAGCAGTCAGGACAGCTCCTACGAGCAGTACTTC.

The rearrangement joins TRBV12-3 or TRBV12-4 to TRBJ2-2; possible D gene TRBD2, 6 bases. V was shortened by 7 bases and J by 6 bases, with 12 bases between the two germline ends. The CDR3 length is 13 residues. The CDR3 bases are TGTGCCAGCATCCCGGGAGTGCCCGGGGAGCTGTTTTTT. Protein: CASIPGVPGELFF.

The chain has TRBV30 and TRBJ2-1; no reliable D call. V lost 0 bases and J 8 bases, leaving 11 bases between the germline ends. The V gene's germline CDR1 is GTSNPN and CDR2 SVGIG (reference sequence). This CDR3 comprises 13 residues. CDR3 residues: CAWSVQWFDEQFF. The DNA of the CDR3 is TGTGCCTGGAGTGTACAATGGTTTGATGAGCAGTTCTTC.

The chain uses TRBV2 and TRBJ1-6; the match to TRBD1 covers 7 bases. The CDR3 contains 15 residues. The germline V gene has CDR1 SNHLY and CDR2 FYNNEI. With V trimmed by 2 bases and J by 8 bases, 6 bases remained unmatched. CDR3 in DNA: TGTGCCAGCAGTGAATTGGGACAGACTCATTCACCCCTCCACTTT. Translated, it gives CASSELGQTHSPLHF.

The gene calls are TRBV7-6 and TRBJ2-1, with D unclear. The V end was cut by 3 bases, the J end by 8 bases, with 8 bases between. Looked up from germline, CDR1 is SGHVS and CDR2 is FNYEAQ. The CDR3 is 12 amino acids. The CDR3 sequence: CASSFPSDEQFF. CDR3 nucleotides: TGTGCCAGCAGCTTTCCGTCCGATGAGCAGTTCTTC.

The V call is TRBV2, the J call TRBJ1-4; D uncertain. Trimming cost V 6 bases and J 15 bases, with 17 bases left between them. The CDR3 is 12 amino acids. Per germline, CDR1 SNHLY and CDR2 FYNNEI. CDR3 nucleotides: TGTGCCAGCAGAACTAGGGCCGTTCAGTTGTTTTTT. Its translation is CASRTRAVQLFF.

This rearrangement joins TRBV24-1 to TRBJ2-2, with 7 bases lining up with TRBD2. Looked up from germline, CDR1 is KGHDR and CDR2 is SFDVKD. The CDR3 runs to 16 residues. The trim removed 2 bases at V and 2 bases at J, leaving 4 bases unmatched. CDR3 region: CATSDSLAANTGELFF. CDR3 DNA sequence: TGTGCCACCAGTGATTCTCTAGCGGCTAACACCGGGGAGCTGTTTTTT.

The chain joins TRBV7-2 to TRBJ2-7, with a tentative D call TRBD1 (6 bases). Looked up from germline, CDR1 is SGHTA and CDR2 is FQGNSA. V was clipped by 2 bases and J by 8 bases, with 13 bases between them. The CDR3 contains 13 residues. The CDR3 sequence: CASSLRGGGQQYF. The CDR3 coding sequence is TGTGCCAGCAGCTTACGTGGGGGCGGGCAGCAGTACTTC.

The chain combines TRBV3-1 (or the pseudogene TRBV3-2) with TRBJ2-5; tentative D call: TRBD1 (5 bases). Trimming removed 3 bases at V and 3 bases at J, with 11 bases between. Germline assignment: CDR1 LGHDT and CDR2 YNNKEL (reference sequence). The CDR3 loop spans 14 amino acids. The CDR3 bases are TGTGCCAGCAGCCACTTTCAGGGAAAAGAGACCCAGTACTTC. It encodes CASSHFQGKETQYF.

The V call is TRBV29-1, the J call TRBJ2-5; the match to TRBD2 covers 10 bases. The CDR3 is 13 amino acids. Germline-derived CDR1 and CDR2 are SQVTM and ANQGSEA. The V gene end was trimmed by 6 bases and the J gene end by 2 bases; junction bases not matched to a gene: 3. The DNA of the CDR3 is TGCAGCGTGACTAGCGGGTTTCAAGAGACCCAGTACTTC. This codes for CSVTSGFQETQYF. Looking up the rest from reference TRBV29-1 and TRBJ2-5 gives the full variable domain: SAVISQKPSRDICQRGTSLTIQCQVDSQVTMMFWYRQQPGQSLTLIATANQGSEATYESGFVIDKFPISRPNLTFSTLTVSNMSPEDSSIYLCSVTSGFQETQYFGPGTRLLVL.